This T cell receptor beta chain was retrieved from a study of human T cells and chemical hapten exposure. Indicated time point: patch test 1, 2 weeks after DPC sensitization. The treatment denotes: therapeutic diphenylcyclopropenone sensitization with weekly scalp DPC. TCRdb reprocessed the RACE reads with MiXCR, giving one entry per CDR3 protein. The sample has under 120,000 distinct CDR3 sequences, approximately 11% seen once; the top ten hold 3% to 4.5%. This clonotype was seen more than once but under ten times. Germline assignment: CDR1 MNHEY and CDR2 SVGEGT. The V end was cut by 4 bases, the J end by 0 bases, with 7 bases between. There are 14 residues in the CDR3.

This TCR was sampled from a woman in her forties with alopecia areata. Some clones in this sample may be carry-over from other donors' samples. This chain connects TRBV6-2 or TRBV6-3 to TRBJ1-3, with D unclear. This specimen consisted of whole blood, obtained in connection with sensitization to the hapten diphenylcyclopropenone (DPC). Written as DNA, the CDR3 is TGTGCCAGCAGTTCTACGATCTCTGGAAACACCATATATTTT. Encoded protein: CASSSTISGNTIYF.